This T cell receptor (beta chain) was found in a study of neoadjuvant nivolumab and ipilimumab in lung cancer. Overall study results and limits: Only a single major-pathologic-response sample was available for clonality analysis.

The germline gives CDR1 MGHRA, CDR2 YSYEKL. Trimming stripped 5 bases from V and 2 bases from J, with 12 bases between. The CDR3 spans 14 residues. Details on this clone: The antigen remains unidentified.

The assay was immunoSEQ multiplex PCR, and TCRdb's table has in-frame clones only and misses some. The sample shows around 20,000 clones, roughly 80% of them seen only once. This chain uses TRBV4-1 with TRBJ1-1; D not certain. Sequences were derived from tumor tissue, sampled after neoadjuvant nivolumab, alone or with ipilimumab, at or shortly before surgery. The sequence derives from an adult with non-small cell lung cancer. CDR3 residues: CASSVPGDNTEAFF. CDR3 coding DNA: TGCGCCAGCAGCGTTCCCGGGGATAACACTGAAGCTTTCTTT.